This T cell receptor beta chain is drawn from a study of human T cells and chemical hapten exposure. This clonotype came up a few times. Trimming removed 5 bases from V and 0 bases from J, with 11 bases in between. The germline gives CDR1 MDHEN, CDR2 SYDVKM. This CDR3 spans 15 amino acids. MiXCR, applied by TCRdb to the RACE reads, yields one record per CDR3 protein. The repertoire holds roughly 200,000 distinct CDR3 sequences, with around 25% as singletons. The time point is: patch test 3, about 24 weeks after DPC sensitization. As to treatment: therapeutic diphenylcyclopropenone sensitization with weekly scalp DPC.

The TCR sequence derives from a woman in her thirties or forties with alopecia areata. Some clones in this sample may be carry-over from other donors' samples. The source material was whole blood, sampled in connection with sensitization to the hapten diphenylcyclopropenone (DPC). The chain employs TRBV28 and TRBJ1-3; D might be TRBD1 (6 bases). Here the CDR3 DNA reads TGTGCCAGCAGTCCAGGGGTTGTCTCTGGAAACACCATATATTTT. Its translation is CASSPGVVSGNTIYF.